Below are 19 T cell receptor beta chains sequenced from a single sample in a study of blood T cells in healthy people across ages. For the second PCR, which ran for roughly 6 to 12 cycles, a sample-barcoded 5' primer and a J-beta primer mix were used. In TCRdb, the 5' RACE reads were re-called with MiXCR into one record per CDR3 protein. This sample has a few hundred thousand distinct CDR3 sequences; roughly a quarter occur once, and the top ten carry roughly 3.5%. This same sample was also taken into another study, of T cells of mothers and their children.

The material sequenced was blood. All receptors come from a boy aged 2-15 years in good health.

This clonotype has a handful of counts. This rearrangement joins TRBV27 to TRBJ2-7; the D gene could be TRBD1 or TRBD2 (5 bases each). There are 14 residues in the CDR3. Germline V gene sequence: CDR1 MNHEY, CDR2 SMNVEV (reference sequence). Trimming cost V 6 bases and J 2 bases, with 14 bases left between them. The CDR3: CASSPAGAPYEQYF. CDR3 bases: TGTGCCAGCAGCCCGGCCGGGGCCCCCTACGAGCAGTACTTC.

V usage is TRBV11-2 and J usage is TRBJ2-7; TRBD2 matches 14 bases. J gave up 2 bases and V 5 bases, and 11 bases lay outside the gene matches. Germline CDR1 reads SGHAT; CDR2 reads FQNNGV. The CDR3 consists of 18 residues. CDR3 loop: CASSRTSGGRKTTYEQYF. DNA for the CDR3: TGTGCCAGCAGCAGGACTAGCGGGGGGAGGAAAACAACCTACGAGCAGTACTTC. The full variable domain, rest sourced from reference TRBV11-2 and TRBJ2-7, is EAGVAQSPRYKIIEKRQSVAFWCNPISGHATLYWYQQILGQGPKLLIQFQNNGVVDDSQLPKDRFSAERLKGVDSTLKIQPAKLEDSAVYLCASSRTSGGRKTTYEQYFGPGTRLTVT.

This clonotype appeared a few times. The genes are TRBV19 and TRBJ1-6; D gene ambiguous. CDR1 and CDR2 from the germline V gene are LNHDA and SQIVND (reference sequence). This CDR3 region has 14 residues. V lost 3 bases and J 5 bases, leaving 8 bases between the germline ends. The CDR3 nucleotides are TGTGCCAGTAGTATTGGAGGTGATAATTCACCCCTCCACTTT. Protein sequence: CASSIGGDNSPLHF.

The CDR3 sequence: CASSPGGAQVHEQFF. The CDR3 nucleotides are TGTGCCAGCAGTCCCGGGGGGGCCCAAGTGCATGAGCAGTTCTTC. V and J are TRBV6-1 and TRBJ2-1; 8 bases are a match to TRBD2. The germline gives CDR1 MNHNS, CDR2 SASEGT. After removal of 5 bases from V and 8 bases from J, the junction contained 11 bases not matched to a gene. The CDR3 length is 15 residues.

The V and J genes are TRBV5-1 and TRBJ2-1, with D tentatively TRBD1 (6 bases). This CDR3 has 17 amino acids. The V gene lost 4 bases and the J gene lost 0 bases, with 17 bases spanning the gap. Germline CDR1 SGHRS, CDR2 YFSETQ. CDR3 residues: CASSPGRGEASYNEQFF. In DNA, the CDR3 is TGCGCCAGCAGCCCGGGCAGGGGCGAAGCCTCCTACAATGAGCAGTTCTTC.

The V and J genes are TRBV6-5 and TRBJ2-5; possible D gene TRBD1, 6 bases. Germline V gives CDR1 MNHEY, CDR2 SVGAGI. The CDR3 extends over 18 amino acids. V lost 4 bases and J lost 2, with 23 bases in between. CDR3 in amino acids: CASSSLMPTGRGQETQYF. CDR3 DNA: TGTGCCAGCAGTTCTCTTATGCCCACCGGCAGGGGACAAGAGACCCAGTACTTC.

The rearrangement uses TRBV12-5 and TRBJ2-1; 7 positions match TRBD1. Germline V gene lookup returns CDR1 LGHNT and CDR2 FRNRAP. The CDR3 runs 15 residues. J gave up 0 bases and V 5 bases, and 4 bases lay outside the gene matches. The CDR3 DNA follows: TGTGCTAGTGGTAGACAGGGTAGCTCCTACAATGAGCAGTTCTTC. Translated, it gives CASGRQGSSYNEQFF. The entire variable domain, with the rest obtained from reference TRBV12-5 and TRBJ2-1, is as follows: DARVTQTPRHKVTEMGQEVTMRCQPILGHNTVFWYRQTMMQGLELLAYFRNRAPLDDSGMPKDRFSAEMPDATLATLKIQPSEPRDSAVYFCASGRQGSSYNEQFFGPGTRLTVL.

There are many counts of this clonotype. The J gene is TRBJ1-2, the V gene TRBV12-3 or TRBV12-4; no firm D call. The CDR3 loop spans 14 amino acids. Trimming removed 2 bases at V and 0 bases at J, with 7 bases between. CDR3 protein: CASSLRRTNYGYTF. CDR3 nucleotides: TGTGCCAGCAGTTTACGGAGAACTAACTATGGCTACACCTTC.

This clonotype was seen a single time. Given the absence of the conserved phenylalanine or tryptophan at the CDR3 end, a read error is likely. The CDR3 DNA follows: TGCAGTGCCTCTTTCTGGCGGGGGTTATACAATGAGCAGTTCCTC. Translated, it gives CSASFWRGLYNEQFL. This chain links TRBV20-1 with TRBJ2-1; 7 nucleotides match TRBD2. V lost 6 bases and J lost 4; bases outside the gene matches: 12. CDR3 length equals 15 residues. Per the germline V gene, CDR1 is DFQATT and CDR2 is SNEGSKA (reference sequence).

The chain is built from TRBV19 and TRBJ1-5, with a possible D match to TRBD1 (5 bases). CDR1 is LNHDA, CDR2 SQIVND, per germline (reference sequence). V was trimmed by 7 bases and J by 4 bases, leaving 8 bases between them. This CDR3 region has 12 residues. The CDR3 is CASTGLNQPQHF. The CDR3 DNA is TGTGCCAGTACAGGGTTAAATCAGCCCCAGCATTTT. The whole variable domain, filled in from reference TRBV19 and TRBJ1-5, reads DGGITQSPKYLFRKEGQNVTLSCEQNLNHDAMYWYRQDPGQGLRLIYYSQIVNDFQKGDIAEGYSVSREKKESFPLTVTSAQKNPTAFYLCASTGLNQPQHFGDGTRLSIL.

This clonotype showed up just a few times. The rearrangement joins TRBV12-3 or TRBV12-4 to TRBJ1-3; D call uncertain. CDR3 length: 14 amino acids. The germline V and J ends were trimmed by 5 bases and 4 bases, with 12 bases remaining between them. The CDR3 sequence is CASSPRTFGNTIYF. Here the CDR3 DNA reads TGTGCCAGCAGTCCTCGGACTTTCGGAAACACCATATATTTT.

This clonotype has only a few counts. V gene TRBV14 combines with J gene TRBJ1-1; D perhaps matches TRBD1 (6 bases). V was trimmed by 2 bases and J by 2 bases, leaving 12 bases between them. This CDR3 region has 15 residues. The V gene's germline CDR1 is SGHDN and CDR2 FVKESK. CDR3 in amino acids: CASSQRGTRNTEAFF. CDR3 DNA sequence: TGTGCCAGCAGCCAAAGGGGGACAAGAAACACTGAAGCTTTCTTT.

Only a few counts were recorded for this clonotype. This rearrangement joins TRBV29-1 to TRBJ2-1, with TRBD1 identical over 10 bases. J lost 4 bases, V lost 7 bases, and 4 bases had no gene match. This CDR3 is built from 13 residues. Germline V gene data show CDR1 as SQVTM and CDR2 as ANQGSEA. The CDR3 loop reads CSADRGSYNEQFF. In DNA, the CDR3 is TGCAGCGCGGACAGGGGGTCGTACAATGAGCAGTTCTTC.

The V and J genes are TRBV12-3 or TRBV12-4 and TRBJ2-2; D is ambiguous. Between the trimmed V and J ends, which lost 4 bases and 7 bases, there was a span of 13 bases. This CDR3 spans 14 amino acids. The CDR3, as DNA: TGTGCCAGCAGTTACGCGCGGATGGTCGGGGAGCTGTTTTTT. Protein product: CASSYARMVGELFF.

The chain links TRBV5-1 to TRBJ2-3; no clear D. The germline CDR1 and CDR2 sequences are SGHRS and YFSETQ. The CDR3 length is 16 residues. V gave up 0 bases and J gave up 0 bases, with 11 bases separating them. The CDR3 is CASSLVARSSTDTQYF. The CDR3 bases are TGCGCCAGCAGCTTGGTCGCGCGGTCTAGCACAGATACGCAGTATTTT.

This clonotype was observed a handful of times. The chain combines TRBV12-3 or TRBV12-4 with TRBJ1-2, with D possibly TRBD1 on 6 matching bases. There are 14 residues in the CDR3. Trimming removed 6 bases from V and 3 bases from J, with 14 bases in between. The DNA for the CDR3 is TGTGCCAGCAGATCGCAGGGGATAGACTATGGCTACACCTTC. Translating gives CASRSQGIDYGYTF.

In its sample, this clonotype was seen a few times. The gene calls are TRBV29-1 and TRBJ2-7, with a possible D match to TRBD1 (6 bases). The germline CDR1 and CDR2 sequences are SQVTM and ANQGSEA. The CDR3 consists of 16 residues. V gave up 1 base and J gave up 3 bases, with 19 bases separating them. CDR3 residues: CSVEGGAGTKNYEQYF. The DNA of the CDR3 is TGCAGCGTTGAAGGGGGCGCCGGGACAAAAAACTACGAGCAGTACTTC.

The chain recombines TRBV15 with TRBJ1-4, with a tentative D call TRBD1 (6 bases). Germline V lookup: CDR1 LNHNV, CDR2 YYDKDF (reference sequence). The CDR3 is 13 amino acids. Trimming shortened V by 4 bases and J by 5 bases, and 8 bases separated the two germline ends. CDR3 region: CATSKGGNEKLFF. In DNA form, the CDR3 reads TGTGCCACCAGCAAAGGGGGGAATGAAAAACTGTTTTTT.

A single count supports this clonotype. The CDR3 region is CASSYWEQYF. The CDR3 DNA reads TGTGCCAGCAGTTACTGGGAGCAGTACTTC. V usage is TRBV2 and J usage is TRBJ2-7, with D hard to call. This CDR3 is 10 amino acids long. V was cut by 5 bases and J by 7 bases, with 6 bases left in between. Germline V lookup: CDR1 SNHLY, CDR2 FYNNEI.